This entry describes one TCR beta chain. Libraries were prepared by immunoSEQ multiplex PCR; TCRdb keeps only in-frame clonotypes and omits some of them. The sample comprises around 210,000 clones, around 94% of which are singletons, and over 1.5% rests with the top ten. The CDR3 totals 13 residues. Trimming pared 6 bases from V and 1 base from J, leaving 9 bases between. The germline V gene has CDR1 LNHDA and CDR2 SQIVND (reference sequence). These data belong to a study of T cell responses to AZD1222 COVID-19 vaccine. The V and J genes are TRBV19 and TRBJ1-1, with unresolved D. This material consisted of peripheral blood, taken 28 days after the second dose of the MenACWY control vaccine. The TCR was taken from an adult who received the MenACWY meningococcal vaccine as a control. Here the CDR3 DNA reads TGTGCCAGTAGCCTAAACAAGAACACTGAAGCTTTCTTT. The encoded protein is CASSLNKNTEAFF.